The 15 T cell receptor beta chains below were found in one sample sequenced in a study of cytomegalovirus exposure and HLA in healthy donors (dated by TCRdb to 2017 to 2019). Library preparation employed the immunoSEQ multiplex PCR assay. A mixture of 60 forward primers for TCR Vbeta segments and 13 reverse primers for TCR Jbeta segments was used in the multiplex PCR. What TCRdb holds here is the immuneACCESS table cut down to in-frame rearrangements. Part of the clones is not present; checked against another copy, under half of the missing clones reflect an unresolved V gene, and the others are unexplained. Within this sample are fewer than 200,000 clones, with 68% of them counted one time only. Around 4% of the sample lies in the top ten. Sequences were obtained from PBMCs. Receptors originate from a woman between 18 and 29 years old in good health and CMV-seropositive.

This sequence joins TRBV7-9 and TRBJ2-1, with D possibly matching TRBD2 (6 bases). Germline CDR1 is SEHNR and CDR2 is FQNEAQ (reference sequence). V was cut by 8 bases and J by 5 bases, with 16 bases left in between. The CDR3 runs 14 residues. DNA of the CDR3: TGTGCCAGCGCGACTAGTTGGGACCACAATGAGCAGTTCTTC. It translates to CASATSWDHNEQFF.

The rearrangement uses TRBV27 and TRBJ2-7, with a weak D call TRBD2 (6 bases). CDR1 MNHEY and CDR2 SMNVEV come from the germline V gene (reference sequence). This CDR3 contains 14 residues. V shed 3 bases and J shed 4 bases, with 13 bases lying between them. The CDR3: CASSFYGRTYEQYF. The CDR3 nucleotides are TGTGCCAGCAGTTTTTACGGGAGAACGTACGAGCAGTACTTC.

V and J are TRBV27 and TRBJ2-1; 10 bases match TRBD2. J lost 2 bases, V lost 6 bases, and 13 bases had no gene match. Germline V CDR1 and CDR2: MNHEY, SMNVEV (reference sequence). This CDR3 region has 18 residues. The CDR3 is CASSLHTSGLAAYNEQFF. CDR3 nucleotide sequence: TGTGCCAGCAGCCTTCATACCTCAGGACTAGCGGCCTACAATGAGCAGTTCTTC.

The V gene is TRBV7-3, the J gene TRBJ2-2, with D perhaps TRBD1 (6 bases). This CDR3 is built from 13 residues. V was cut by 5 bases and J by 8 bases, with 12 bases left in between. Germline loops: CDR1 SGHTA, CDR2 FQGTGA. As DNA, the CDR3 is TGTGCCAGCAGCCTCCAGGGGCTTGGGGAGCTGTTTTTT. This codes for CASSLQGLGELFF.

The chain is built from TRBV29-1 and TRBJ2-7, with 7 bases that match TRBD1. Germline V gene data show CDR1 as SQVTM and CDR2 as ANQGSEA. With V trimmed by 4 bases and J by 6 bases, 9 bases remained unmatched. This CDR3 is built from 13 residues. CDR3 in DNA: TGCAGCGTTGTAAGCCTGACAGGGACCGAGCAGTACTTC. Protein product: CSVVSLTGTEQYF.

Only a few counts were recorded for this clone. CDR3 in amino acids: CASSFGDSYTEAFF. In DNA, the CDR3 is TGCGCCAGCAGCTTCGGGGACAGCTACACTGAAGCTTTCTTT. The chain joins TRBV5-1 to TRBJ1-1, with 7 bases identical to TRBD1. This CDR3 has 14 amino acids. The V gene's germline CDR1 is SGHRS and CDR2 YFSETQ. The J segment lost 3 bases and the V segment lost 2 bases, leaving 4 bases of the junction unmatched.

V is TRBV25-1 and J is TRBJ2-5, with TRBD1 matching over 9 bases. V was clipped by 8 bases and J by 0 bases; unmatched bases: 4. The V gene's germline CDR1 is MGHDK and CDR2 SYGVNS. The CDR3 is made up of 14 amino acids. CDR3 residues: CASARTGDQETQYF. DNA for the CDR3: TGTGCCAGCGCCCGGACAGGGGACCAAGAGACCCAGTACTTC.

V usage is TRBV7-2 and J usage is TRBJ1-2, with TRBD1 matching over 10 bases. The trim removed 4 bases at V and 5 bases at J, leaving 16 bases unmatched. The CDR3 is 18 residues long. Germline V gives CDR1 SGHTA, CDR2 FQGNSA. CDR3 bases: TGTGCCAGCAGCTCGAATGCCCCCGGGACAGGGGACGTTTATGGCTACACCTTC. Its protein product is CASSSNAPGTGDVYGYTF.

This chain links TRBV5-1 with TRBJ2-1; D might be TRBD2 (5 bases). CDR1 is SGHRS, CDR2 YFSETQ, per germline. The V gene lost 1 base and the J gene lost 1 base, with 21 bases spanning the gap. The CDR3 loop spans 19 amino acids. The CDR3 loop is CASSLQRTRATLSYNEQFF. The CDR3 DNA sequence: TGCGCCAGCAGCTTGCAGCGGACCCGGGCCACCCTATCCTACAATGAGCAGTTCTTC.

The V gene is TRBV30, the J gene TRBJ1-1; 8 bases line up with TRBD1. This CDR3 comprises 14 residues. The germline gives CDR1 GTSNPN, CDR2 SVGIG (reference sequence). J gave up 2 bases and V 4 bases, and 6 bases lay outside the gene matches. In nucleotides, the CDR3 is TGTGCCTGGATCCCAGGGGGCGGAAACACTGAAGCTTTCTTT. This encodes CAWIPGGGNTEAFF.

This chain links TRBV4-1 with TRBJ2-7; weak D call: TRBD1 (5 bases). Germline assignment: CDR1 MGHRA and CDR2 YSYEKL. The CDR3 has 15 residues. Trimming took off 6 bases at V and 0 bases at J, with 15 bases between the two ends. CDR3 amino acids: CASSKGPVNSYEQYF. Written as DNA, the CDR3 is TGCGCCAGCAGTAAGGGGCCGGTGAACTCCTACGAGCAGTACTTC.

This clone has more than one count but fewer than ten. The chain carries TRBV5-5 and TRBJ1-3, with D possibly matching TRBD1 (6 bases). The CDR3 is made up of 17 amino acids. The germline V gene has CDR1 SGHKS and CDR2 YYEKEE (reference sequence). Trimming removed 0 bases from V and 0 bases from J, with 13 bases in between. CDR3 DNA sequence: TGTGCCAGCAGCTTGGCCTGGGACACCTTCTCTGGAAACACCATATATTTT. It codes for CASSLAWDTFSGNTIYF.

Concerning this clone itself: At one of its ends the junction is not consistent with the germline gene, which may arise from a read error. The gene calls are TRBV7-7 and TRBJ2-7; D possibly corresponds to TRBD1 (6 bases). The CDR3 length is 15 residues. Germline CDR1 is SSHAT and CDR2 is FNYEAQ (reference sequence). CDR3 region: CASSLGDRSSYEQYF. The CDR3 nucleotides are TGTGCTAGCAGCTTAGGAGACAGGAGCTCCTACGAGCAGTACTTC.

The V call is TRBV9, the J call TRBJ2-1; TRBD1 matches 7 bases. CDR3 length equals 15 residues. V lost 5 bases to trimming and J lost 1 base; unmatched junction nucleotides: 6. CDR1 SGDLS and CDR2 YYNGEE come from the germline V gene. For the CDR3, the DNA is TGTGCCAGCAGTAGGGGGACAGCATCCTACAATGAGCAGTTCTTC. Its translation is CASSRGTASYNEQFF.

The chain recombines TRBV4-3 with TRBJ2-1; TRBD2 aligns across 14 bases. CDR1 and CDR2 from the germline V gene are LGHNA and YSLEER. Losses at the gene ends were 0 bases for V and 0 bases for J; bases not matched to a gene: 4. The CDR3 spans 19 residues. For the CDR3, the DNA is TGCGCCAGCAGCCAAGACGGACTAGCGGGGGGAAGCTCCTACAATGAGCAGTTCTTC. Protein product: CASSQDGLAGGSSYNEQFF.